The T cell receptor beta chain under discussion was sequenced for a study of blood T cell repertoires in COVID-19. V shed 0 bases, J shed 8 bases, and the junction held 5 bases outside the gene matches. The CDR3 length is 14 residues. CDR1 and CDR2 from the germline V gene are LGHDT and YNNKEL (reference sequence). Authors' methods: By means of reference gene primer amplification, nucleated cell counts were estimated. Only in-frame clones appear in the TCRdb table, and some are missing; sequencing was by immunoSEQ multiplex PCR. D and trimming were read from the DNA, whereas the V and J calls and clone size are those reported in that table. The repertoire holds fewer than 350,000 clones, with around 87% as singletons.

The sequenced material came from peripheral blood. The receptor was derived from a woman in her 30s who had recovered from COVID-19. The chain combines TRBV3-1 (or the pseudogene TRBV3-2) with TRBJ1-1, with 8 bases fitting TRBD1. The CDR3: CASSQDGQGAEAFF. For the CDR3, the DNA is TGTGCCAGCAGCCAAGATGGGCAGGGGGCAGAAGCTTTCTTT.